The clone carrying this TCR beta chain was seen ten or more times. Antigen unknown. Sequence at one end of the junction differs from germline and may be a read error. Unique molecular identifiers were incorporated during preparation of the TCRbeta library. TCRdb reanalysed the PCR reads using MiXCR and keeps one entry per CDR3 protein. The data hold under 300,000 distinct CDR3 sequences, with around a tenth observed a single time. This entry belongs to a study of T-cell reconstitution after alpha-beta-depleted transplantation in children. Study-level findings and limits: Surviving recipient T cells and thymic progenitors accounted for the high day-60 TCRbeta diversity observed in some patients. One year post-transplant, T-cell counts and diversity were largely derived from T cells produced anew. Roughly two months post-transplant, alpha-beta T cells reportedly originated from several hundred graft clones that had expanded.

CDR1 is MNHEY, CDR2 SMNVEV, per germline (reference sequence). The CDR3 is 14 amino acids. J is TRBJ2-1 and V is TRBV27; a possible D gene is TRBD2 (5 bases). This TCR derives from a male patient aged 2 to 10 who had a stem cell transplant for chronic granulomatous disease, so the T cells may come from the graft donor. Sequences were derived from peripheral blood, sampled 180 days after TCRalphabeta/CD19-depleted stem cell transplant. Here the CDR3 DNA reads TGTGCCACCACTTCCCTAGCCTCCCACAATGAGCAGTTCTTC. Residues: CATTSLASHNEQFF.